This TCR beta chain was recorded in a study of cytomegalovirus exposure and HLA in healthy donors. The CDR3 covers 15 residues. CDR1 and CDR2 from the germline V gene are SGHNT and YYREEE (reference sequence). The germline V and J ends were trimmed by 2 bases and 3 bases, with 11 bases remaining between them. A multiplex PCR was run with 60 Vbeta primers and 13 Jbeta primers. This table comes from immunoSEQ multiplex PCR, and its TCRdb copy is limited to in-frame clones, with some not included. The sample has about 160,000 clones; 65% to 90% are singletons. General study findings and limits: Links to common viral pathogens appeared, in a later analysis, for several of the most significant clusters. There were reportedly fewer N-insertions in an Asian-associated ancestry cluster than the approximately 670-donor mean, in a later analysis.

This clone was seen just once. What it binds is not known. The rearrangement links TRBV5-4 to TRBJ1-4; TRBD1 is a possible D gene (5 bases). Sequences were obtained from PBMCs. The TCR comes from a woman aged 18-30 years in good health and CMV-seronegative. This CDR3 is CASSLQGDSNEKLFF. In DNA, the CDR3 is TGTGCCAGCAGCTTACAAGGGGACTCTAATGAAAAACTGTTTTTT.